The 23 T cell receptor beta chains below all came from one sample that was sequenced in a study of T-cell reconstitution after alpha-beta-depleted transplantation in children. The library targeted TCRbeta and was prepared with unique molecular identifiers. TCRdb analysed the PCR reads with MiXCR anew, one entry per CDR3 protein. The sample lists tens of thousands of distinct CDR3 sequences; roughly 45% were seen once. The sequences come from PBMCs, mostly from graft donor cells, collected 360 days after TCRalphabeta/CD19-depleted stem cell transplant. All receptors come from a male patient younger than 18 who had a stem cell transplant for acute lymphoblastic leukemia, so the T cells may come from the graft donor.

This clonotype was counted a few times. The rearrangement uses TRBV12-3 or TRBV12-4 and TRBJ2-7, with 7 bases identical to TRBD1. The CDR3 consists of 15 residues. The V gene end was trimmed by 5 bases and the J gene end by 5 bases; junction bases not matched to a gene: 12. The CDR3 nucleotides are TGTGCCAGCAGTCTTGGTGACAGGGCAACCCACGAGCAGTACTTC. Residues: CASSLGDRATHEQYF.

V usage is TRBV7-6 and J usage is TRBJ1-6; possible D gene TRBD1, 6 bases. Germline V gene lookup returns CDR1 SGHVS and CDR2 FNYEAQ. Trimming cost V 4 bases and J 10 bases, with 14 bases left between them. The CDR3 is 14 residues long. CDR3: CASSSRGLGSPLHF. The CDR3 DNA reads TGTGCCAGCAGCTCCAGGGGTCTGGGCTCACCCCTCCACTTT. The entire variable domain, with the rest obtained from reference TRBV7-6 and TRBJ1-6, is as follows: GAGVSQSPRYKVTKRGQDVALRCDPISGHVSLYWYRQALGQGPEFLTYFNYEAQQDKSGLPNDRFSAERPEGSISTLTIQRTEQRDSAMYRCASSSRGLGSPLHFGNGTRLTVT.

The chain's CDR3 is CASSKRDYEQYF. In DNA, the CDR3 is TGTGCCAGCAGTAAGCGGGACTACGAGCAGTACTTC. V is TRBV28 and J is TRBJ2-7; 7 bases map to TRBD2. CDR3 length: 12 amino acids. Per germline, CDR1 MDHEN and CDR2 SYDVKM. The V segment lost 5 bases and the J segment 3 bases; nucleotides outside the gene matches: 1.

The V and J genes are TRBV12-3 or TRBV12-4 and TRBJ2-1, with TRBD1 identical over 8 bases. CDR3 length equals 16 residues. V shed 6 bases, J shed 2 bases, and the junction held 9 bases outside the gene matches. CDR3 region: CASSPGGQGTYNEQFF. The CDR3 DNA sequence: TGTGCCAGCAGCCCTGGTGGACAGGGCACCTACAATGAGCAGTTCTTC.

This clonotype was counted only a few times. This sequence joins TRBV3-1 and TRBJ2-3; perhaps TRBD1 as D (6 bases). The germline V gene has CDR1 LGHDT and CDR2 YNNKEL (reference sequence). This CDR3 spans 15 amino acids. V lost 2 bases and J 4 bases, leaving 13 bases between the germline ends. Here the CDR3 DNA reads TGTGCCAGCAGCCAAAGGGGGACGGGTCCAGATACGCAGTATTTT. It encodes CASSQRGTGPDTQYF.

In this sample, this clonotype turned up a few times. This chain joins TRBV29-1 and TRBJ1-1; no definite D call. CDR3 length: 12 amino acids. Germline values: CDR1 SQVTM, CDR2 ANQGSEA. V was pared by 3 bases and J by 2 bases, with 7 bases between. CDR3 nucleotide sequence: TGCAGCGTTGATTGGCGTAACACTGAAGCTTTCTTT. This translates into CSVDWRNTEAFF.

The chain is built from TRBV15 and TRBJ2-2; 9 nucleotides match TRBD2. The CDR3 sequence is 15 residues long. Germline CDR1 is LNHNV and CDR2 is YYDKDF (reference sequence). With 1 base clipped from V and 4 bases from J, the junction kept 1 base outside the gene matches. The CDR3 DNA reads as TGTGCCACCAGCAGAGGGGGACTAGCCACCGGGGAGCTGTTTTTT. Its protein product is CATSRGGLATGELFF. Together with reference TRBV15 and TRBJ2-2, the CDR3 gives the full variable domain: DAMVIQNPRYQVTQFGKPVTLSCSQTLNHNVMYWYQQKSSQAPKLLFHYYDKDFNNEADTPDNFQSRRPNTSFCFLDIRSPGLGDTAMYLCATSRGGLATGELFFGEGSRLTVL.

This clonotype was seen a few times. V gene TRBV12-3 or TRBV12-4 combines with J gene TRBJ2-5, with 15 bases identical to TRBD2. J lost 6 bases, V lost 4 bases, and 9 bases had no gene match. The CDR3 has 17 amino acids. The CDR3 is CASSSGTSGGFGQTQYF. CDR3 sequence (DNA): TGTGCCAGCAGTTCCGGGACTAGCGGGGGGTTCGGACAGACCCAGTACTTC.

The rearrangement joins TRBV15 to TRBJ2-1; 11 bases are shared with TRBD2. This CDR3 is 18 amino acids long. The V segment lost 0 bases and the J segment 5 bases; nucleotides outside the gene matches: 9. In germline, CDR1 is LNHNV, CDR2 YYDKDF (reference sequence). CDR3 in DNA: TGTGCCACCAGCAGAGACCCATTGATAGCGGGAGGGCACAATGAGCAGTTCTTC. This sequence encodes CATSRDPLIAGGHNEQFF. The full variable domain, rest sourced from reference TRBV15 and TRBJ2-1, is DAMVIQNPRYQVTQFGKPVTLSCSQTLNHNVMYWYQQKSSQAPKLLFHYYDKDFNNEADTPDNFQSRRPNTSFCFLDIRSPGLGDTAMYLCATSRDPLIAGGHNEQFFGPGTRLTVL.

The genes are TRBV27 and TRBJ2-5; D is possibly TRBD1 (7 bases). Germline lookup yields CDR1 MNHEY and CDR2 SMNVEV (reference sequence). The length of the CDR3 is 15 residues. V was cut by 5 bases and J by 5 bases, with 18 bases left in between. CDR3 DNA: TGTGCCAGCAGTCCCGACAGGGCTGGGGGGGAGACCCAGTACTTC. Translation gives CASSPDRAGGETQYF.

The genes are TRBV6-5 and TRBJ2-1, with D perhaps TRBD2 (5 bases). The V end lost 0 bases, the J end lost 3 bases, and 12 bases lay between the germline ends. CDR3 length equals 16 residues. Per germline, CDR1 MNHEY and CDR2 SVGAGI. This CDR3 reads CASSYSSQRIYNEQFF. The CDR3 DNA follows: TGTGCCAGCAGTTACTCGAGTCAGCGGATCTACAATGAGCAGTTCTTC.

The chain combines TRBV4-1 with TRBJ2-2; the match to TRBD2 covers 10 bases. From germline, CDR1 is MGHRA and CDR2 YSYEKL. There are 15 residues in the CDR3. The V segment lost 3 bases and the J segment 7 bases; nucleotides outside the gene matches: 5. CDR3 DNA: TGCGCCAGCAGCCACCTAGCGGGAGAGGTCGGGGAGCTGTTTTTT. Residues: CASSHLAGEVGELFF.

This chain joins TRBV24-1 and TRBJ1-5; D unclear. Germline values: CDR1 KGHDR, CDR2 SFDVKD. The length of the CDR3 is 14 residues. V gave up 6 bases and J gave up 0 bases, with 8 bases separating them. CDR3 amino acids: CATSSASSNQPQHF. CDR3 sequence (DNA): TGTGCCACCAGTTCGGCCAGTAGCAATCAGCCCCAGCATTTT.

This clonotype was observed many times. This rearrangement joins TRBV27 to TRBJ2-5; no clear D. Trimming pared 3 bases from V and 2 bases from J, leaving 4 bases between. This CDR3 has 12 amino acids. CDR1 is MNHEY, CDR2 SMNVEV, per germline (reference sequence). Written as DNA, the CDR3 is TGTGCCAGCAGTTTGGGGCAAGAGACCCAGTACTTC. Protein product: CASSLGQETQYF.

V is TRBV16 and J is TRBJ2-1; D unresolved. The V gene's germline CDR1 is KGHSY and CDR2 FQNENV. V dropped 0 bases and J dropped 2 bases, with 17 bases sitting between them. The CDR3 is 18 residues long. The CDR3 region has the DNA TGTGCCAGCAGCCAATCGGTTCCGGCCCGAGAGGCCTACAATGAGCAGTTCTTC. This gives the protein CASSQSVPAREAYNEQFF.

The chain joins TRBV2 to TRBJ2-1; possible D gene TRBD2, 6 bases. V was cut by 2 bases and J by 7 bases, with 15 bases left in between. The CDR3 runs 15 residues. Germline V gene sequence: CDR1 SNHLY, CDR2 FYNNEI. For the CDR3, the DNA is TGTGCCAGCAGTGAAATGCGGGGCGGAGGTAATGAGCAGTTCTTC. Translated: CASSEMRGGGNEQFF.

The chain joins TRBV9 to TRBJ2-3; 12 positions agree with TRBD2. Germline V gene sequence: CDR1 SGDLS, CDR2 YYNGEE. V lost 7 bases and J lost 2; bases outside the gene matches: 8. The CDR3 is 16 amino acids. The CDR3 region is CASGAGTSGFTDTQYF. The DNA of the CDR3 is TGTGCCAGCGGAGCCGGGACTAGCGGGTTCACAGATACGCAGTATTTT.

There are a few counts of this clonotype. This chain links TRBV9 with TRBJ2-3; D is ambiguous. The CDR3 length is 12 residues. The V end was cut by 7 bases, the J end by 2 bases, with 8 bases between. CDR1 and CDR2 from the germline V gene are SGDLS and YYNGEE. As DNA, the CDR3 is TGTGCCAGCGGCAGGACCACAGATACGCAGTATTTT. Translating it yields CASGRTTDTQYF.

This chain joins TRBV12-3 or TRBV12-4 and TRBJ2-6; maybe TRBD1 (6 bases). The CDR3 is made up of 15 amino acids. Trimming stripped 6 bases from V and 2 bases from J, with 11 bases between. CDR3 in DNA: TGTGCCAGCAGCCATCAGGGGCCTGGGGCCAACGTCCTGACTTTC. As protein: CASSHQGPGANVLTF.

This CDR3 reads CASSLRRLAEYNEQFF. CDR3 sequence (DNA): TGTGCCAGCAGCTTAAGGCGGCTAGCGGAGTACAATGAGCAGTTCTTC. The J gene is TRBJ2-1, the V gene TRBV13; 7 bases align to TRBD2. The trim removed 2 bases at V and 4 bases at J, leaving 8 bases unmatched. Per the germline V gene, CDR1 is PRHDT and CDR2 is FYEKMQ (reference sequence). This CDR3 is 16 amino acids long.

The chain has TRBV16 and TRBJ1-6; D call uncertain. CDR1 KGHSY and CDR2 FQNENV come from the germline V gene. This CDR3 region has 16 residues. The V gene lost 0 bases and the J gene lost 4 bases, with 10 bases spanning the gap. CDR3 protein: CASSQSEQPYNSPLHF. As DNA, the CDR3 is TGTGCCAGCAGCCAATCGGAACAGCCTTATAATTCACCCCTCCACTTT. The whole variable domain, remainder taken from reference TRBV16 and TRBJ1-6, is GEEVAQTPKHLVRGEGQKAKLYCAPIKGHSYVFWYQQVLKNEFKFLISFQNENVFDETGMPKERFSAKCLPNSPCSLEIQATKLEDSAVYFCASSQSEQPYNSPLHFGNGTRLTVT.

The CDR3 sequence is CASKVQETQYF. DNA of the CDR3: TGTGCCAGCAAGGTCCAAGAGACCCAGTACTTC. The V gene is TRBV28, the J gene TRBJ2-5; D gene ambiguous. The CDR3 contains 11 residues. Germline lookup yields CDR1 MDHEN and CDR2 SYDVKM. Trimming removed 7 bases from V and 1 base from J, with 4 bases in between. Full variable domain (remainder filled in from reference TRBV28 and TRBJ2-5): DVKVTQSSRYLVKRTGEKVFLECVQDMDHENMFWYRQDPGLGLRLIYFSYDVKMKEKGDIPEGYSVSREKKERFSLILESASTNQTSMYLCASKVQETQYFGPGTRLLVL.

This clonotype turned up a few times. Germline is not matched at one junction end, which may reflect a read error. The J gene is TRBJ1-2, the V gene TRBV12-3 or TRBV12-4; the D is unclear. The CDR3 consists of 13 residues. As DNA, the CDR3 is TGTGCCAGCAGTTTTTGGAGAAACTTTGGCTACACCTTC. It encodes CASSFWRNFGYTF.